This TCR beta chain comes out of a study of blood T cells in healthy people across ages. Using a J-beta primer mix together with a sample-barcoded 5' primer, a second PCR was run for roughly 7 to 12 cycles. MiXCR was run by TCRdb on the 5' RACE reads, yielding one entry per CDR3 protein. There are about 560,000 distinct CDR3 sequences in the sample; 27% occur only once, and under 4.5% lies in the top ten. The CDR3 is 15 amino acids. CDR1 and CDR2 from the germline V gene are SGHTA and FQGNSA. V lost 5 bases, J lost 6 bases, and 6 bases stayed unmatched. A few counts support this clonotype. This same sample was also taken into another study, of T cells of mothers and their children.

The sequence derives from a boy aged 2 to 9 in good health. The chain carries TRBV7-2 and TRBJ2-7, with 14 bases matching TRBD2. Material: blood. The CDR3 nucleotides read TGTGCCAGCAGCCCGGGACTAGCGGGAGAGGGCGAGCAGTACTTC. Its protein product is CASSPGLAGEGEQYF. Drawing the rest from reference TRBV7-2 and TRBJ2-7, the complete variable domain is GAGVSQSPSNKVTEKGKDVELRCDPISGHTALYWYRQSLGQGLEFLIYFQGNSAPDKSGLPSDRFSAERTGGSVSTLTIQRTQQEDSAVYLCASSPGLAGEGEQYFGPGTRLTVT.